This entry lists 6 T cell receptor beta chains sequenced from one sample in a study of CD8 T cells in Susac syndrome. RNA totalling 0.5 to 1 ug underwent reverse transcription with random hexamers. TCRdb reprocessed the immunoSEQ multiplex PCR reads with MiXCR, giving one entry per CDR3 protein. The sample lists about 210,000 distinct CDR3 sequences, 95% occurring once. Sequenced sample: CD4+ T cells from PBMCs. These receptors were collected from a human donor with multiple sclerosis.

The rearrangement uses TRBV5-4 and TRBJ1-2; 10 bases are shared with TRBD1. The V segment lost 2 bases and the J segment 6 bases; nucleotides outside the gene matches: 4. The CDR3 has 14 amino acids. Germline V gene lookup returns CDR1 SGHNT and CDR2 YYREEE (reference sequence). CDR3 nucleotides: TGTGCCAGCAGCTTCGGGACAGGGGTTGATGGCTACACCTTC. The encoded protein is CASSFGTGVDGYTF.

The rearrangement uses TRBV29-1 and TRBJ1-5; no reliable D call. The germline V gene encodes CDR1 SQVTM and CDR2 ANQGSEA. V was trimmed by 4 bases and J by 0 bases, leaving 7 bases between them. The CDR3 length is 13 residues. This CDR3 reads CSVAHNSNQPQHF. The CDR3, as DNA: TGCAGCGTTGCCCACAATAGCAATCAGCCCCAGCATTTT.

The J gene is TRBJ2-5, the V gene TRBV28; D possibly corresponds to TRBD2 (6 bases). V gave up 5 bases and J gave up 3 bases, with 10 bases separating them. The CDR3 has 13 residues. The germline gives CDR1 MDHEN, CDR2 SYDVKM. The DNA for the CDR3 is TGTGCCAGCAGTCCGGACTATAAAGAGACCCAGTACTTC. Amino acid sequence: CASSPDYKETQYF.

The DNA of the CDR3 is TGTGCCAGCACCTTGAACTCTGGGGCCAACGTCCTGACTTTC. This translates into CASTLNSGANVLTF. This chain joins TRBV13 and TRBJ2-6, with unresolved D. V lost 7 bases and J 0 bases, leaving 7 bases between the germline ends. This CDR3 region has 14 residues. Germline lookup yields CDR1 PRHDT and CDR2 FYEKMQ (reference sequence).

This clonotype has a single count. The genes are TRBV29-1 and TRBJ1-1; TRBD1 might be the D (6 bases). CDR3 length: 13 amino acids. The germline V gene has CDR1 SQVTM and CDR2 ANQGSEA. Trimming took off 6 bases at V and 12 bases at J, with 23 bases between the two ends. This CDR3 is CSVLLMHRDTSFF. As DNA, the CDR3 is TGCAGCGTACTCCTGATGCACCGGGACACCTCTTTCTTT.

The chain carries TRBV4-2 and TRBJ1-2; D remains ambiguous. CDR1 and CDR2 from the germline V gene are LGHNA and YNFKEQ. This CDR3 comprises 14 residues. V was clipped by 0 bases and J by 8 bases, with 13 bases between them. The CDR3 sequence: CASSQDRLGSGYTF. CDR3 DNA: TGTGCCAGCAGCCAAGATAGGTTAGGGAGCGGCTACACCTTC.